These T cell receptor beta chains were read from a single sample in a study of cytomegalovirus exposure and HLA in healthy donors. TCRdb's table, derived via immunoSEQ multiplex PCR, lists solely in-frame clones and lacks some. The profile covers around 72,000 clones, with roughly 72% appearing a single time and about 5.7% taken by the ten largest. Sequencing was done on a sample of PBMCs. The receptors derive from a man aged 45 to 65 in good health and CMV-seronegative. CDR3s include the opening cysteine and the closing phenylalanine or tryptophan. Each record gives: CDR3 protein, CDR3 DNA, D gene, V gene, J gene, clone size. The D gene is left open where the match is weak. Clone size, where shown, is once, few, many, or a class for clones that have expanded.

CDR3aa: CASSPDRVSTDTQYF; CDR3nt: TGTGCCAGCAGCCCCGACAGGGTATCCACAGATACGCAGTATTTT; d_gene: TRBD1; v_gene: TRBV7-2; j_gene: TRBJ2-3; abundance: -
CDR3aa: CASVRGGSNYGYTF; CDR3nt: TGTGCCAGCGTACGAGGAGGGTCTAACTATGGCTACACCTTC; d_gene: -; v_gene: TRBV6-1; j_gene: TRBJ1-2; abundance: -
CDR3aa: CASSQDNSNTRELFF; CDR3nt: TGCGCCAGCAGCCAGGACAATTCGAACACCAGGGAGCTGTTTTTT; d_gene: -; v_gene: TRBV5-1; j_gene: TRBJ2-2; abundance: -
CDR3aa: CAWRGMDREGTEAFF; CDR3nt: TGTGCCTGGAGGGGAATGGACAGGGAGGGCACTGAAGCTTTCTTT; d_gene: TRBD1; v_gene: TRBV30; j_gene: TRBJ1-1; abundance: -
CDR3aa: CASSLIKNTEAFF; CDR3nt: TGTGCCAGCAGCTTAATAAAGAACACTGAAGCTTTCTTT; d_gene: -; v_gene: TRBV7-3; j_gene: TRBJ1-1; abundance: -
CDR3aa: CASSLLVAYEQYF; CDR3nt: TGTGCCAGCAGTTTACTGGTAGCCTACGAGCAGTACTTC; d_gene: -; v_gene: TRBV28; j_gene: TRBJ2-7; abundance: -
CDR3aa: CASRREGVTYNEQFF; CDR3nt: TGTGCCAGCAGGAGGGAGGGTGTCACCTACAATGAGCAGTTCTTC; d_gene: TRBD2; v_gene: TRBV6-5; j_gene: TRBJ2-1; abundance: -
CDR3aa: CAWSVLARTKETQYF; CDR3nt: TGTGCCTGGAGTGTACTAGCGCGAACTAAAGAGACCCAGTACTTC; d_gene: TRBD2; v_gene: TRBV30; j_gene: TRBJ2-5; abundance: -
CDR3aa: CAWSNGWGETQYF; CDR3nt: TGTGCCTGGAGCAATGGGTGGGGAGAGACCCAGTACTTC; d_gene: -; v_gene: TRBV30; j_gene: TRBJ2-5; abundance: -
CDR3aa: CASSPTGRGEQYF; CDR3nt: TGTGCTAGCAGCCCAACAGGTCGCGGCGAGCAGTACTTC; d_gene: -; v_gene: TRBV7-7; j_gene: TRBJ2-7; abundance: -
CDR3aa: CASSPPNEGGEAFF; CDR3nt: TGTGCCAGCAGCCCGCCCAATGAGGGCGGTGAAGCTTTCTTT; d_gene: -; v_gene: TRBV11-2; j_gene: TRBJ1-1; abundance: few
CDR3aa: CASSPGLAGGMREQYF; CDR3nt: TGTGCCAGCAGCCCCGGGCTAGCGGGAGGAATGAGAGAGCAGTACTTC; d_gene: TRBD2; v_gene: TRBV6-6; j_gene: TRBJ2-7; abundance: -
CDR3aa: CASSRSPTANTEAFF; CDR3nt: TGTGCCAGCAGTCGATCCCCGACAGCGAACACTGAAGCTTTCTTT; d_gene: -; v_gene: TRBV6-5; j_gene: TRBJ1-1; abundance: -
CDR3aa: CASRVTVSGNTIYF; CDR3nt: TGTGCCAGCAGGGTTACGGTCTCTGGAAACACCATATATTTT; d_gene: -; v_gene: TRBV6-1; j_gene: TRBJ1-3; abundance: -
CDR3aa: CASSLGRGSTEAFF; CDR3nt: TGTGCCAGCAGCCTAGGGAGAGGGAGTACTGAAGCTTTCTTT; d_gene: -; v_gene: TRBV11-2; j_gene: TRBJ1-1; abundance: -
CDR3aa: CASSVEAGGHSDTQYF; CDR3nt: TGTGCCAGCAGCGTAGAAGCGGGAGGCCACTCCGATACGCAGTATTTT; d_gene: TRBD2; v_gene: TRBV9; j_gene: TRBJ2-3; abundance: once
CDR3aa: CASSRQVNTEAFF; CDR3nt: TGTGCCAGCAGCCGTCAGGTGAACACTGAAGCTTTCTTT; d_gene: -; v_gene: TRBV11-2; j_gene: TRBJ1-1; abundance: -
CDR3aa: CASSLHPANTEAFF; CDR3nt: TGTGCCAGCAGCTTACATCCTGCGAACACTGAAGCTTTCTTT; d_gene: -; v_gene: TRBV6-1; j_gene: TRBJ1-1; abundance: -
CDR3aa: CASWTGTGRRGYGYTF; CDR3nt: TGTGCCAGCTGGACCGGGACAGGGAGACGTGGCTATGGCTACACCTTC; d_gene: TRBD1; v_gene: TRBV27; j_gene: TRBJ1-2; abundance: -
CDR3aa: CATKWGVSPLHF; CDR3nt: TGTGCCACCAAGTGGGGGGTTTCACCCCTCCACTTT; d_gene: -; v_gene: TRBV6-1; j_gene: TRBJ1-6; abundance: -
CDR3aa: CSVARNAYEQYF; CDR3nt: TGCAGCGTTGCCAGGAACGCCTACGAGCAGTACTTC; d_gene: -; v_gene: TRBV29-1; j_gene: TRBJ2-7; abundance: -
CDR3aa: CASSLSGIVQETQYF; CDR3nt: TGTGCCAGCAGCTTGAGCGGGATCGTCCAAGAGACCCAGTACTTC; d_gene: TRBD2; v_gene: TRBV7-6; j_gene: TRBJ2-5; abundance: -
CDR3aa: CASSLEGQGAWETQYF; CDR3nt: TGTGCCAGCAGCTTGGAGGGACAGGGGGCTTGGGAGACCCAGTACTTC; d_gene: TRBD1; v_gene: TRBV5-6; j_gene: TRBJ2-5; abundance: once
CDR3aa: CASSLDLRSLTEAFF; CDR3nt: TGTGCCAGCAGCTTAGATCTTAGAAGTTTAACTGAAGCTTTCTTT; d_gene: -; v_gene: TRBV11-2; j_gene: TRBJ1-1; abundance: once
CDR3aa: CASSLDPSGLTDTQYF; CDR3nt: TGTGCCAGCAGCCTAGACCCTAGCGGACTCACAGATACGCAGTATTTT; d_gene: TRBD2; v_gene: TRBV7-3; j_gene: TRBJ2-3; abundance: -
CDR3aa: CASSSGGGLLPQHF; CDR3nt: TGTGCCAGCAGCTCGGGGGGGGGCCTGCTTCCCCAGCATTTT; d_gene: -; v_gene: TRBV7-2; j_gene: TRBJ1-5; abundance: -
CDR3aa: CSVISGSTDTQYF; CDR3nt: TGCAGCGTCATTAGCGGAAGCACAGATACGCAGTATTTT; d_gene: -; v_gene: TRBV29-1; j_gene: TRBJ2-3; abundance: -
CDR3aa: CASSPGLHSNQPQHF; CDR3nt: TGTGCCAGCAGTCCGGGACTCCATAGCAATCAGCCCCAGCATTTT; d_gene: -; v_gene: TRBV2; j_gene: TRBJ1-5; abundance: -
CDR3aa: CASSFGTSGSNEQFF; CDR3nt: TGTGCCAGCAGTTTCGGGACTAGCGGGAGTAATGAGCAGTTCTTC; d_gene: TRBD2; v_gene: TRBV27; j_gene: TRBJ2-1; abundance: -
CDR3aa: CAISRSPEGYTF; CDR3nt: TGTGCCATCAGTCGCTCTCCGGAGGGCTACACCTTC; d_gene: -; v_gene: TRBV10-3; j_gene: TRBJ1-2; abundance: -
CDR3aa: CASSYSRDRGIEQYF; CDR3nt: TGTGCCAGCAGTTACTCGCGGGACAGGGGGATCGAGCAGTACTTC; d_gene: TRBD1; v_gene: TRBV6-5; j_gene: TRBJ2-7; abundance: -
CDR3aa: CASSGIGTGNEKLFF; CDR3nt: TGTGCCAGCAGTGGAATCGGGACAGGGAATGAAAAACTGTTTTTT; d_gene: TRBD1; v_gene: TRBV28; j_gene: TRBJ1-4; abundance: -
CDR3aa: CASKNDLGSGAVTGELFF; CDR3nt: TGTGCCAGCAAGAATGACTTAGGGTCCGGTGCGGTGACCGGGGAACTGTTTTTT; d_gene: -; v_gene: TRBV28; j_gene: TRBJ2-2; abundance: -
CDR3aa: CSVKKTSGHGELFF; CDR3nt: TGCAGCGTTAAGAAAACTAGCGGGCACGGGGAGCTGTTTTTT; d_gene: TRBD2; v_gene: TRBV29-1; j_gene: TRBJ2-2; abundance: -
CDR3aa: CASSTLGQGAGEAFF; CDR3nt: TGTGCCAGCAGTACCTTGGGACAGGGGGCTGGTGAAGCTTTCTTT; d_gene: TRBD1; v_gene: TRBV6-5; j_gene: TRBJ1-1; abundance: -
CDR3aa: CASSLGMQGGTGREQYF; CDR3nt: TGCGCCAGCAGCTTGGGGATGCAGGGGGGGACAGGGAGAGAGCAGTACTTC; d_gene: TRBD1; v_gene: TRBV5-1; j_gene: TRBJ2-7; abundance: few
CDR3aa: CSVETVSYEQYF; CDR3nt: TGCAGCGTTGAGACAGTTAGCTACGAGCAGTACTTC; d_gene: -; v_gene: TRBV29-1; j_gene: TRBJ2-7; abundance: -
CDR3aa: CASVGRENQPQHF; CDR3nt: TGTGCCAGCGTGGGCAGAGAAAATCAGCCCCAGCATTTT; d_gene: -; v_gene: TRBV28; j_gene: TRBJ1-5; abundance: -
CDR3aa: CASSLSLNSGNTIYF; CDR3nt: TGTGCCAGCAGCTTGAGTCTGAACTCTGGAAACACCATATATTTT; d_gene: -; v_gene: TRBV7-8; j_gene: TRBJ1-3; abundance: -
CDR3aa: CASSYGRDRGRAEAFF; CDR3nt: TGTGCCAGCAGTTACGGGCGGGACAGGGGCAGGGCTGAAGCTTTCTTT; d_gene: TRBD1; v_gene: TRBV6-5; j_gene: TRBJ1-1; abundance: -